This is a list of T cell receptor beta chains from one sample in a study of cytomegalovirus exposure and HLA in healthy donors. The data were produced by immunoSEQ multiplex PCR, yet TCRdb's version contains in-frame clones alone and is incomplete. The table lists 100,000 to 150,000 clones, approximately 17% of them singletons. Specimen: PBMCs. The receptors shown here come from a female donor in good health and CMV-seropositive. Each CDR3 is given with its conserved first and last residue. Each record gives: V gene, D gene, clone size, J gene, CDR3 protein, CDR3 DNA. The D gene is left open where the match is weak. Size tells how often a clone was seen (once, few, many) or the class of an expanded clone, and some rows leave it out.

V: TRBV9
D: .
size: .
J: TRBJ2-1
CDR3: CASSVGLREEQFF
DNA: TGTGCCAGCAGCGTAGGGCTTCGGGAGGAGCAGTTCTTC

V: TRBV19
D: TRBD1
size: .
J: TRBJ2-7
CDR3: CASSPRTGPYEQYF
DNA: TGTGCCAGTAGTCCCCGGACAGGGCCCTACGAGCAGTACTTC

V: TRBV27
D: TRBD1
size: .
J: TRBJ2-1
CDR3: CASSPQGAREQFF
DNA: TGTGCCAGCAGTCCACAGGGGGCGCGGGAGCAGTTCTTC

V: TRBV10-3
D: .
size: few
J: TRBJ1-5
CDR3: CAISGQSNQPQHF
DNA: TGTGCCATCAGCGGACAGAGCAATCAGCCCCAGCATTTT

V: TRBV19
D: .
size: .
J: TRBJ2-7
CDR3: CASSPGGLFYEQYF
DNA: TGTGCCAGTAGTCCAGGCGGGCTATTCTACGAGCAGTACTTC

V: TRBV9
D: .
size: few
J: TRBJ1-2
CDR3: CASSVGTHYGYTF
DNA: TGTGCCAGCAGCGTCGGGACACACTATGGCTACACCTTC

V: TRBV6-6
D: TRBD1
size: few
J: TRBJ1-6
CDR3: CASRPGTAVYSPLHF
DNA: TGTGCCAGCAGGCCTGGGACAGCGGTATATTCACCCCTCCACTTT

V: TRBV2
D: .
size: few
J: TRBJ2-1
CDR3: CASLQDWNNEQFF
DNA: TGTGCCAGCTTGCAGGACTGGAACAATGAGCAGTTCTTC

V: TRBV10-3
D: .
size: .
J: TRBJ1-1
CDR3: CAISLPAGERTWFSTEAFF
DNA: TGTGCCATCAGTTTACCTGCGGGAGAGAGAACATGGTTTAGCACTGAAGCTTTCTTT

V: TRBV18
D: .
size: .
J: TRBJ2-1
CDR3: CASSSDSTYNEQFF
DNA: TGTGCCAGCTCCAGTGACAGTACCTACAATGAGCAGTTCTTC

V: TRBV19
D: TRBD2
size: .
J: TRBJ2-3
CDR3: CASSPFGGRSADTQYF
DNA: TGTGCCAGTAGTCCGTTCGGCGGGAGGTCGGCGGATACGCAGTATTTT

V: TRBV6-6
D: .
size: .
J: TRBJ2-3
CDR3: CASSQNPDTQYF
DNA: TGTGCCAGCAGCCAGAACCCAGATACGCAGTATTTT

V: TRBV19
D: TRBD1
size: .
J: TRBJ1-1
CDR3: CASSTQGQGAEAFF
DNA: TGTGCCAGTAGTACGCAAGGACAGGGCGCTGAAGCTTTCTTT

V: TRBV5-4
D: .
size: .
J: TRBJ1-1
CDR3: CASSLVLGGDTEAFF
DNA: TGTGCCAGCAGCTTGGTCCTGGGGGGGGACACTGAAGCTTTCTTT

V: TRBV30
D: .
size: few
J: TRBJ1-3
CDR3: CAWAGFSGNTIYF
DNA: TGTGCCTGGGCAGGGTTCTCTGGAAACACCATATATTTT

V: TRBV18
D: .
size: .
J: TRBJ1-2
CDR3: CASSNQGSYGYTF
DNA: TGTGCCAGCTCAAATCAGGGTAGCTATGGCTACACCTTC

V: TRBV6-5
D: .
size: few
J: TRBJ1-4
CDR3: CASRSPLGRGEKLFF
DNA: TGTGCCAGCAGATCGCCGTTGGGCAGGGGAGAAAAACTGTTTTTT

V: TRBV23-1
D: TRBD1
size: .
J: TRBJ2-5
CDR3: CASNDRGWETQYF
DNA: TGCGCCAGCAACGACAGGGGTTGGGAGACCCAGTACTTC

V: TRBV10-3
D: .
size: .
J: TRBJ1-1
CDR3: CAVRGVEAEAFF
DNA: TGTGCCGTCCGTGGCGTGGAGGCTGAAGCTTTCTTT

V: TRBV15
D: .
size: few
J: TRBJ1-5
CDR3: CATSRGVTGNQPQHF
DNA: TGTGCCACCAGCAGAGGGGTAACGGGGAATCAGCCCCAGCATTTT

V: TRBV6-5
D: .
size: .
J: TRBJ1-1
CDR3: CASSYRARGITEAFF
DNA: TGTGCCAGCAGTTACCGTGCCCGGGGGATCACTGAAGCTTTCTTT

V: TRBV5-6
D: .
size: .
J: TRBJ2-5
CDR3: CASSLTGGETQYF
DNA: TGTGCCAGCAGCCTTACGGGTGGGGAGACCCAGTACTTC

V: TRBV4-3
D: .
size: few
J: TRBJ2-2
CDR3: CASSQETSIGELFF
DNA: TGCGCCAGCAGCCAAGAGACTAGTATCGGGGAGCTGTTTTTT

V: TRBV4-3
D: TRBD2
size: .
J: TRBJ2-1
CDR3: CASSQAPGLAGGRATNEQFF
DNA: TGCGCCAGCAGCCAAGCTCCGGGACTAGCGGGAGGGCGCGCGACGAATGAGCAGTTCTTC

V: TRBV5-1
D: .
size: .
J: TRBJ2-2
CDR3: CASSLDKNTGELFF
DNA: TGCGCCAGCAGCTTGGACAAGAACACCGGGGAGCTGTTTTTT

V: TRBV7-6
D: .
size: few
J: TRBJ1-5
CDR3: CASSLGRYQPQHF
DNA: TGTGCCAGCAGCTTAGGCAGGTATCAGCCCCAGCATTTT

V: TRBV7-2
D: TRBD1
size: few
J: TRBJ2-3
CDR3: CASRSDRGPAGAYTDTQYF
DNA: TGTGCCAGCAGGTCGGACAGGGGGCCGGCGGGAGCATACACAGATACGCAGTATTTT

V: TRBV5-6
D: .
size: .
J: TRBJ2-1
CDR3: CASSVDSSSYNEQFF
DNA: TGTGCCAGCAGCGTGGACAGCAGCTCCTACAATGAGCAGTTCTTC